The 11 T cell receptor beta chains reported below all come from one sample, sequenced in a study of OX40 agonist ivuxolimab in advanced cancers. Produced via immunoSEQ multiplex PCR; TCRdb's table is partial and in-frame only. The data contain roughly 76,000 clones, around 90% of them singletons. This material consisted of CD4+ or CD8+ T cells sorted from blood, taken in a trial of the OX40 agonist ivuxolimab. The receptor source for this set is an adult with an advanced solid tumor such as melanoma, head and neck, liver or kidney cancer.

This chain connects TRBV18 to TRBJ2-1; 7 bases are a match to TRBD1. CDR1 is KGHSH, CDR2 LQKENI, per germline. The ends lost 6 bases at V and 7 bases at J; junction bases unmatched: 6. The CDR3 runs 13 residues. Here the CDR3 DNA reads TGTGCCAGCTCCTCCGGGACAGAAAATGAGCAGTTCTTC. Translating it yields CASSSGTENEQFF.

V is TRBV6-4 and J is TRBJ1-1; D not certain. V lost 0 bases, J lost 4 bases, and 9 bases lay in between. The germline V gene encodes CDR1 MRHNA and CDR2 SNTAGT. CDR3 length: 14 amino acids. This CDR3 is CASSDSSFGTEAFF. The CDR3 DNA sequence: TGTGCCAGCAGTGACTCGTCTTTTGGCACTGAAGCTTTCTTT.

The genes are TRBV6-5 and TRBJ2-1; 7 bases line up with TRBD1. Losses at the gene ends were 2 bases for V and 6 bases for J; bases not matched to a gene: 7. In germline, CDR1 is MNHEY, CDR2 SVGAGI. The CDR3 length is 15 residues. The CDR3 DNA sequence: TGTGCCAGCAGTTACGAGGGGACAGCCGGCAATGAGCAGTTCTTC. Its translation is CASSYEGTAGNEQFF.

This chain joins TRBV27 and TRBJ2-2; D remains unclear. The ends were cut back, 10 bases at V and 8 bases at J, with 11 bases in the middle. The CDR3 covers 11 residues. The germline CDR1 and CDR2 sequences are MNHEY and SMNVEV (reference sequence). The CDR3 protein is CATYGMGELFF. CDR3 sequence (DNA): TGTGCCACCTATGGAATGGGGGAGCTGTTTTTT.

This chain joins TRBV7-9 and TRBJ2-3; no reliable D call. Germline V gene data show CDR1 as SEHNR and CDR2 as FQNEAQ (reference sequence). V was cut by 2 bases and J by 3 bases, with 9 bases left in between. This CDR3 comprises 14 residues. This chain's CDR3 is CASSLRFETDTQYF. For the CDR3, the DNA is TGTGCCAGCAGCTTACGATTTGAGACAGATACGCAGTATTTT.

This chain connects TRBV28 to TRBJ2-1; 9 positions agree with TRBD2. The CDR3 covers 17 residues. Germline V gene lookup returns CDR1 MDHEN and CDR2 SYDVKM. Trimming cost V 5 bases and J 7 bases; bases outside gene matches: 15. This CDR3 reads CASSLYSGGGSGNEQFF. The CDR3 DNA is TGTGCCAGCAGTCTCTATAGCGGGGGAGGATCGGGAAATGAGCAGTTCTTC.

This chain joins TRBV29-1 and TRBJ2-5, with D possibly matching TRBD1 (6 bases). V dropped 4 bases and J dropped 5 bases, with 20 bases sitting between them. The CDR3 runs to 15 residues. The germline CDR1 and CDR2 sequences are SQVTM and ANQGSEA. The CDR3 DNA reads as TGCAGCGTTGCCAAAACGACAGGATTATTGGAGACCCAGTACTTC. It translates to CSVAKTTGLLETQYF.

The chain links TRBV11-2 to TRBJ2-5; D is unclear. The V end was cut by 6 bases, the J end by 5 bases, with 13 bases between. Germline V gene sequence: CDR1 SGHAT, CDR2 FQNNGV. The CDR3 runs to 13 residues. The CDR3 sequence is CASSSGPRETQYF. The CDR3 DNA follows: TGTGCCAGCAGTTCGGGCCCCAGGGAGACCCAGTACTTC.

This chain joins TRBV5-1 and TRBJ2-2, with a weak D call TRBD1 (6 bases). This CDR3 is 18 amino acids long. The germline V gene has CDR1 SGHRS and CDR2 YFSETQ. V was pared by 0 bases and J by 0 bases, with 15 bases between. CDR3 loop: CASSLGQATRANTGELFF. The CDR3 DNA is TGCGCCAGCAGCTTGGGACAGGCAACCCGCGCGAACACCGGGGAGCTGTTTTTT.

The CDR3 is CASSQGGGQPQHF. In DNA form, the CDR3 reads TGTGCCAGCAGCCAGGGGGGTGGGCAGCCCCAGCATTTT. This rearrangement joins TRBV7-9 to TRBJ1-5; 7 positions match TRBD1. This CDR3 region has 13 residues. Germline lookup yields CDR1 SEHNR and CDR2 FQNEAQ (reference sequence). With V trimmed by 5 bases and J by 7 bases, 5 bases remained unmatched.

The chain joins TRBV6-6 to TRBJ1-2, with 7 nucleotides matching TRBD1. Looked up from germline, CDR1 is MNHNY and CDR2 is SVGAGI (reference sequence). V was clipped by 0 bases and J by 4 bases; unmatched bases: 5. The CDR3 contains 15 residues. CDR3 region: CASSYSGGRGYGYTF. DNA for the CDR3: TGTGCCAGCAGTTACTCAGGGGGCCGTGGCTATGGCTACACCTTC.